The 9 T cell receptor beta chains below were found in one sample sequenced in a study of cytomegalovirus exposure and HLA in healthy donors (dated by TCRdb to 2017 to 2019). Libraries were constructed by the immunoSEQ multiplex PCR assay. A mixture of 60 forward primers for TCR Vbeta segments and 13 reverse primers for TCR Jbeta segments was used in the multiplex PCR. The immuneACCESS repertoire file appears here via TCRdb, limited to in-frame rearrangements. These files lack a portion of the clones; in checked studies, under half of the deficit traces to unresolved V genes, and the cause of the others is not known. Here the sample has some 110,000 clones; about 86% occur a single time. Around 4.2% of the sample rests with the top ten. Sequencing was done on a sample of PBMCs. The receptors derive from a woman aged 25 to 39 in good health and CMV-seronegative.

The V call is TRBV28, the J call TRBJ2-3; the D gene is possibly TRBD2 (6 bases). This CDR3 comprises 15 residues. Germline V CDR1 and CDR2: MDHEN, SYDVKM. Trimming pared 2 bases from V and 0 bases from J, leaving 9 bases between. CDR3 nucleotide sequence: TGTGCCAGCAGTTTAGGGGGGTCTAGCACAGATACGCAGTATTTT. Translated: CASSLGGSSTDTQYF.

The chain employs TRBV7-9 and TRBJ1-5; D is perhaps TRBD1 (6 bases). The CDR3 is 14 amino acids. Germline values: CDR1 SEHNR, CDR2 FQNEAQ (reference sequence). Trimming took off 5 bases at V and 0 bases at J, with 8 bases between the two ends. As DNA, the CDR3 is TGTGCCAGCAGCCAAGGGGGTAGCAATCAGCCCCAGCATTTT. Translating it yields CASSQGGSNQPQHF.

The chain uses TRBV7-3 and TRBJ2-7; 13 bases match TRBD2. The germline V gene has CDR1 SGHTA and CDR2 FQGTGA. With 6 bases clipped from V and 6 bases from J, the junction kept 8 bases outside the gene matches. CDR3 size: 15 residues. The DNA of the CDR3 is TGTGCCAGCAGATCCAACGGGACTAGCGGGACCGAGCAGTACTTC. Translated, it gives CASRSNGTSGTEQYF.

The chain employs TRBV7-6 and TRBJ2-1; D not certain. Trimming cost V 2 bases and J 6 bases, with 17 bases left between them. Germline V gene lookup returns CDR1 SGHVS and CDR2 FNYEAQ. The CDR3 length is 16 residues. CDR3 protein: CASSLLGQITSNEQFF. Here the CDR3 DNA reads TGTGCCAGCAGCTTATTGGGCCAGATAACCTCCAATGAGCAGTTCTTC.

The chain combines TRBV6-6 with TRBJ2-7; 11 bases map to TRBD2. The CDR3 loop spans 15 amino acids. Looked up from germline, CDR1 is MNHNY and CDR2 is SVGAGI (reference sequence). J gave up 0 bases and V 10 bases, and 8 bases lay outside the gene matches. The CDR3 spells CATGRLAGISYEQYF. CDR3 coding DNA: TGTGCCACCGGGAGACTAGCGGGGATCTCCTACGAGCAGTACTTC.

The DNA for the CDR3 is TGCGCCAGCAGCTCCGGGACTAGCGGGGGAGAGACCCAGTACTTC. It specifies CASSSGTSGGETQYF. J is TRBJ2-5 and V is TRBV5-1; 14 nucleotides line up with TRBD2. The CDR3 covers 15 residues. Germline V gene data show CDR1 as SGHRS and CDR2 as YFSETQ. The trim removed 3 bases at V and 4 bases at J, leaving 2 bases unmatched.

The genes are TRBV6-5 and TRBJ2-7; the D gene is possibly TRBD1 (5 bases). The CDR3 length is 12 residues. With 6 bases removed from V and 2 bases from J, the gap between germline ends came to 8 bases. Germline V gene lookup returns CDR1 MNHEY and CDR2 SVGAGI. The CDR3 DNA reads TGTGCCAGCAGGCGACAGCCCTACGAGCAGTACTTC. Protein: CASRRQPYEQYF.

The genes are TRBV14 and TRBJ2-1, with D uncertain. The CDR3 has 18 residues. V was trimmed by 0 bases and J by 5 bases, leaving 20 bases between them. Germline CDR1 is SGHDN and CDR2 is FVKESK. The CDR3 DNA reads as TGTGCCAGCAGCCAAGATTTTGCGTCGGTCCGAGATGACAATGAGCAGTTCTTC. Protein sequence: CASSQDFASVRDDNEQFF.

The chain links TRBV18 to TRBJ2-4, with 8 bases matching TRBD1. J gave up 1 base and V 6 bases, and 5 bases lay outside the gene matches. The CDR3 sequence is 15 residues long. CDR1 KGHSH and CDR2 LQKENI come from the germline V gene. CDR3 nucleotides: TGTGCCAGCTCTCCGACAGGGGTTGCCAAAAACATTCAGTACTTC. It translates to CASSPTGVAKNIQYF.